This T cell receptor (beta chain) was identified during a study of blood T cell repertoires in COVID-19. Study-wide background: COVID-19 samples, acute and convalescent, were from the United States, Italy and Spain. The cDNA or gDNA used as material had been derived from T cells, B-cell-depleted T cells, or PBMCs.

Germline assignment: CDR1 MNHNS and CDR2 SASEGT. The CDR3 has 14 amino acids. The J segment lost 4 bases and the V segment lost 3 bases, leaving 5 bases of the junction unmatched. In the original processing: By means of reference gene primer amplification, nucleated cell counts were estimated. TCRdb's table, derived via immunoSEQ multiplex PCR, lists solely in-frame clones and lacks some. Clone size and the V and J calls come from that table; the DNA yielded D and trimming. The table lists about 90,000 clones, 80% of them singletons. The receptor was isolated from a woman in her 70s with acute or convalescent COVID-19. Input material: peripheral blood. The chain is built from TRBV6-1 and TRBJ2-5, with 7 bases fitting TRBD1. This CDR3 reads CASSDPGTVETQYF. The CDR3 coding sequence is TGTGCCAGCAGTGACCCGGGGACAGTAGAGACCCAGTACTTC.